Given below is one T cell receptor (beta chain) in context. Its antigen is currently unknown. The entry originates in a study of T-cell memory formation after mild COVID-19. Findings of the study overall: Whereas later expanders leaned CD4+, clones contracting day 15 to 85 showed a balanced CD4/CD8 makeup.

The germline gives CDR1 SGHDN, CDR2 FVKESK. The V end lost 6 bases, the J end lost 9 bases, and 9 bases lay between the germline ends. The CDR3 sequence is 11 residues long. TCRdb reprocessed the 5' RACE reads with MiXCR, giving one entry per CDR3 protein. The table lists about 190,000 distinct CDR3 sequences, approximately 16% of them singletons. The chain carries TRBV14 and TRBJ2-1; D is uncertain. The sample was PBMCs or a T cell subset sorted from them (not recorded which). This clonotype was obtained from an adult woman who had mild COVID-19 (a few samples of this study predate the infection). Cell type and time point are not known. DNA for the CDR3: TGTGCCAGCAGTTCCAGCAGTGAGCAGTTCTTC. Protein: CASSSSSEQFF.